The 10 T cell receptor beta chains in this list originate from one sample, sequenced in a study of beta chain features in type 1 diabetes. The study reverse transcribed the entire isolated RNA, so it sequenced expressed TCRB transcripts. Data came from immunoSEQ multiplex PCR; TCRdb stores just in-frame clones and leaves some out. The data contain hundreds of thousands of clones, 15% to 17% of them singletons. Sequenced input: naive CD4+ T cells from blood. These receptors were collected from a man aged 18 to 29 in good health.

This clone occurred a few times. J is TRBJ2-3 and V is TRBV19; 10 bases match TRBD2. CDR1 and CDR2 from the germline V gene are LNHDA and SQIVND (reference sequence). This CDR3 region has 15 residues. Trimming removed 5 bases from V and 6 bases from J; junction bases left unmatched: 8. CDR3 protein: CASSPILAGPDTQYF. The CDR3 DNA is TGTGCCAGTAGTCCAATACTAGCGGGACCGGATACGCAGTATTTT.

The sample holds a few counts of this clone. V gene TRBV10-3 combines with J gene TRBJ2-7, with a tentative D call TRBD1 (5 bases). The CDR3 is made up of 14 amino acids. V shed 4 bases and J shed 2 bases, with 12 bases lying between them. CDR1 is ENHRY and CDR2 is SYGVKD in the germline V gene. CDR3 DNA sequence: TGTGCCATCAGTGGGTCGGACAAACCCTACGAGCAGTACTTC. It codes for CAISGSDKPYEQYF.

This clone was counted only a few times. V gene TRBV4-3 combines with J gene TRBJ2-6, with TRBD1 identical over 7 bases. CDR1 and CDR2 from the germline V gene are LGHNA and YSLEER. Trimming removed 1 base from V and 2 bases from J; junction bases left unmatched: 11. CDR3 size: 19 residues. CDR3 sequence: CASSQGGQGGLTGANVLTF. CDR3 in DNA: TGCGCCAGCAGCCAAGGAGGCCAAGGGGGCCTAACTGGGGCCAACGTCCTGACTTTC.

This clone was seen more than once but under ten times. This chain connects TRBV19 to TRBJ1-2, with D perhaps matching TRBD1 (5 bases). This CDR3 has 16 residues. The V gene's germline CDR1 is LNHDA and CDR2 SQIVND (reference sequence). The V and J ends lost 7 bases and 2 bases respectively, with 20 bases between them. For the CDR3, the DNA is TGTGCCAGTACTAAGGACAAGGCCCCTGTCAACTATGGCTACACCTTC. The encoded protein is CASTKDKAPVNYGYTF.

In its sample, this clone was seen a few times. The CDR3 spells CASSLRVGAPYEQYF. For the CDR3, the DNA is TGTGCCAGCAGTTTACGGGTGGGTGCCCCCTACGAGCAGTACTTC. V usage is TRBV27 and J usage is TRBJ2-7; D is unclear. Germline assignment: CDR1 MNHEY and CDR2 SMNVEV (reference sequence). The CDR3 spans 15 residues. Trimming removed 2 bases from V and 2 bases from J, with 13 bases in between.

CDR3 DNA: TGTGCCAGCAGTGGGTTAGCTGGCCAAGAGACCCAGTACTTC. This sequence encodes CASSGLAGQETQYF. The rearrangement uses TRBV6-1 and TRBJ2-5, with D unresolved. Trimming left V 4 bases short and J 1 base short, with 10 bases between. The CDR3 loop spans 14 amino acids. Germline values: CDR1 MNHNS, CDR2 SASEGT.

As for this clone: This CDR3 is also generated by other DNA sequences in the sample. The chain is built from TRBV30 and TRBJ1-3; D gene ambiguous. With 2 bases removed from V and 4 bases from J, the gap between germline ends came to 3 bases. Germline V gene data show CDR1 as GTSNPN and CDR2 as SVGIG (reference sequence). This CDR3 is 11 amino acids long. CDR3 DNA: TGTGCCTGGAGTCGGGGAAACACCATATATTTT. Its protein is CAWSRGNTIYF. The whole variable domain, remainder taken from reference TRBV30 and TRBJ1-3, is SQTIHQWPATLVQPVGSPLSLECTVEGTSNPNLYWYRQAAGRGLQLLFYSVGIGQISSEVPQNLSASRPQDRQFILSSKKLLLSDSGFYLCAWSRGNTIYFGEGSWLTVV.

This clone was counted only a few times. CDR3 nucleotides: TGCAGCGTTCGACAGTACTCGGGAGAGACCCAGTACTTC. Translating it yields CSVRQYSGETQYF. This chain connects TRBV29-1 to TRBJ2-5, with D perhaps matching TRBD1 (5 bases). Germline CDR1 and CDR2: SQVTM and ANQGSEA. This CDR3 is built from 13 residues. V lost 5 bases and J lost 4, with 14 bases in between.

This clone was counted only a few times. This CDR3 is CASSLSPDGKETQYF. The CDR3 bases are TGTGCCAGCAGCCTGAGCCCTGACGGTAAAGAGACCCAGTACTTC. The gene calls are TRBV9 and TRBJ2-5; no reliable D call. V was pared by 4 bases and J by 3 bases, with 16 bases between. The CDR3 sequence is 15 residues long. CDR1 is SGDLS and CDR2 is YYNGEE in the germline V gene.

This clone was counted only a few times. The genes are TRBV2 and TRBJ2-5; D is unresolved. Trimming stripped 7 bases from V and 0 bases from J, with 12 bases between. CDR3 length: 14 amino acids. Germline V CDR1 and CDR2: SNHLY, FYNNEI. CDR3 DNA sequence: TGTGCCAGCAACCCCCGGACGGACCAAGAGACCCAGTACTTC. Its translation is CASNPRTDQETQYF.